These 27 T cell receptor beta chains were all obtained from the same sample, sequenced in a study of CD8+CD57+ T cells in acquired aplastic anemia. CD8+CD57+ cell expansion had been shown by flow cytometry in patients chosen for sequencing. Profiling that covered TCR beta VDJ and CDR3 relied on genomic DNA as its template. Using its own MiXCR run on the reads, TCRdb lists one record per CDR3 protein. Among 200,000 to 250,000 distinct CDR3 sequences listed, approximately 50% were seen once. Sequenced: sorted CD4+, CD8+, or CD8+CD57+ T cells (not recorded which) from PBMCs. The source of these receptors is a human donor with aplastic anemia.

Many counts were recorded for this clonotype. The chain links TRBV20-1 to TRBJ1-2; 9 bases agree with TRBD1. The V gene end was trimmed by 1 base and the J gene end by 6 bases; junction bases not matched to a gene: 9. CDR1 is DFQATT, CDR2 SNEGSKA, per germline (reference sequence). The CDR3 has 15 residues. CDR3 nucleotides: TGCAGTGCTAGAGGTCGGACAGGGGAGGGTGATGGCTACACCTTC. Translating gives CSARGRTGEGDGYTF.

The rearrangement uses TRBV7-4 and TRBJ1-6; D gene unclear. In germline, CDR1 is SGHVT, CDR2 SQSDAQ. V was pared by 8 bases and J by 3 bases, with 14 bases between. This CDR3 is 15 amino acids long. CDR3 in DNA: TGTGCCAGCGCCTCGAGGGAGGGCTATAATTCACCCCTCCACTTT. As protein: CASASREGYNSPLHF.

This clonotype showed up just a few times. This chain links TRBV7-9 with TRBJ2-7, with TRBD2 matching over 10 bases. The length of the CDR3 is 16 residues. Germline values: CDR1 SEHNR, CDR2 FQNEAQ (reference sequence). Germline trimming cut 5 bases from V and 4 bases from J; bases unmatched to any gene: 11. The CDR3 is CASSQDRASGSYEQYF. The CDR3 DNA follows: TGTGCCAGCAGCCAAGATCGGGCTAGCGGGAGTTACGAGCAGTACTTC.

This clonotype was counted a few times. A much larger clone is a single base away; this may be a read error. The chain has TRBV7-2 and TRBJ2-2; possibly TRBD2 for D (6 bases). CDR3 length: 15 residues. CDR1 is SGHTA, CDR2 FQGNSA, per germline. CDR3 nucleotide sequence: TGTGCCATCCAGCGGGCGGGCCAGAGCACCGGGGAGCTGTCTTTT. Its translation is CAIQRAGQSTGELSF.

The chain uses TRBV7-8 and TRBJ1-5; D remains unclear. V was trimmed by 5 bases and J by 1 base, leaving 9 bases between them. The CDR3 is made up of 14 amino acids. CDR1 is SGHVS, CDR2 FQNEAQ, per germline. The CDR3: CASSPGGSNQPQHF. Written as DNA, the CDR3 is TGTGCCAGCAGCCCGGGAGGCAGCAATCAGCCCCAGCATTTT.

This clonotype was seen a few times. The V gene is TRBV12-5, the J gene TRBJ1-1; D perhaps matches TRBD1 (5 bases). The CDR3 sequence is 13 residues long. From germline, CDR1 is LGHNT and CDR2 FRNRAP. The germline V and J ends were trimmed by 1 base and 3 bases, with 6 bases remaining between them. CDR3 residues: CASGLGGDTEAFF. CDR3 nucleotide sequence: TGTGCTAGTGGTTTGGGGGGGGACACTGAAGCTTTCTTT.

The gene calls are TRBV2 and TRBJ1-2; D is possibly TRBD1 (5 bases). The CDR3 is 15 residues long. The V and J ends lost 2 bases and 6 bases respectively, with 16 bases between them. Germline V gene lookup returns CDR1 SNHLY and CDR2 FYNNEI. This CDR3 is CASSEFGGTFDGYTF. In nucleotides, the CDR3 is TGTGCCAGCAGTGAATTTGGGGGGACGTTCGATGGCTACACCTTC.

This clonotype has only one observation. A much larger clone differs from this one at a single base, so this may be a read error. This chain links TRBV9 with TRBJ2-1, with 8 bases fitting TRBD2. Germline V gene lookup returns CDR1 SGDLS and CDR2 YYNGEE. This CDR3 comprises 13 residues. The CDR3 protein is CTSSLGLANEQFF. The CDR3 DNA reads as TGTACCAGCAGCTTAGGACTAGCCAATGAGCAGTTCTTC.

The gene calls are TRBV9 and TRBJ2-5; 10 nucleotides match TRBD2. V trimming: 0 bases; J trimming: 5 bases; junction bases outside the gene matches: 4. The CDR3 consists of 15 residues. Per the germline V gene, CDR1 is SGDLS and CDR2 is YYNGEE. In DNA form, the CDR3 reads TGTGCCAGCAGCGTAGAGAGCGGGGGGGCTGAGACCCAGTACTTC. Translation gives CASSVESGGAETQYF.

This clonotype showed up just a few times. The chain couples TRBV30 to TRBJ1-1, with 7 bases lining up with TRBD1. Germline V lookup: CDR1 GTSNPN, CDR2 SVGIG (reference sequence). The CDR3 covers 15 residues. V dropped 0 bases and J dropped 1; count of bases not matched to a gene: 5. The CDR3 protein is CAWSVADRENTEAFF. In DNA, the CDR3 is TGTGCCTGGAGTGTGGCTGACAGGGAGAACACTGAAGCTTTCTTT.

Note on this clonotype: Just one base apart from a much larger clone, this may be a read error. The gene calls are TRBV6-4 and TRBJ1-1; D gene ambiguous. The CDR3 length is 13 residues. From germline, CDR1 is MRHNA and CDR2 SNTAGT. The CDR3 nucleotides are TGTGCCAGCAGTCTGGCTTTAGACACTGGAGCTTTCTTT. Protein: CASSLALDTGAFF.

To note about this clonotype: A clone one base away is much larger, so this may be a read error. The rearrangement links TRBV6-5 to TRBJ1-1, with D uncertain. Germline-derived CDR1 and CDR2 are MNHEY and SVGAGI. The CDR3 contains 14 residues. CDR3 nucleotide sequence: TGTGCCAGCAGTTACTCCATTAGGAACACTGAAGCTTCCTTT. Translating it yields CASSYSIRNTEASF.

Here the CDR3 DNA reads TGTGCCAGCAGTGGTCAAGGGACCGGGGGGGAGACCCAGTACTTC. Residues: CASSGQGTGGETQYF. The chain links TRBV2 to TRBJ2-5; 7 bases line up with TRBD2. CDR1 and CDR2 (germline): SNHLY, FYNNEI. The CDR3 is 15 amino acids. J gave up 5 bases and V 4 bases, and 10 bases lay outside the gene matches.

Of note for this clonotype: A junction end diverges from the germline sequence, so it may reflect a read error. This chain joins TRBV7-9 and TRBJ2-7; D remains unclear. Germline V gene data show CDR1 as SEHNR and CDR2 as FQNEAQ (reference sequence). The CDR3 is 12 amino acids. This CDR3 is CASSLPLYGQYF. CDR3 nucleotides: TGTGCCAGCAGCTTACCCCTTTACGGGCAGTACTTC.

This clonotype was seen many times. V and J are TRBV5-1 and TRBJ2-7; D call uncertain. The V end lost 0 bases, the J end lost 0 bases, and 10 bases lay between the germline ends. CDR1 is SGHRS, CDR2 YFSETQ, per germline. The CDR3 is 15 residues long. CDR3 bases: TGCGCCAGCAGCTTGGGCACTTCCCGCTCCTACGAGCAGTACTTC. Encoded protein: CASSLGTSRSYEQYF.

This clonotype was counted many times. The chain links TRBV6-6 to TRBJ2-3, with D possibly called TRBD1 or TRBD2 (6 bases each). This CDR3 comprises 15 residues. The germline CDR1 and CDR2 sequences are MNHNY and SVGAGI (reference sequence). Trimming removed 7 bases from V and 3 bases from J, with 17 bases in between. The CDR3 region is CASKGTGRRTDTQYF. The CDR3, as DNA: TGTGCCAGCAAGGGTACAGGGAGGAGAACAGATACGCAGTATTTT.

This clonotype was recorded a few times. This chain joins TRBV5-4 and TRBJ1-1; TRBD1 is a possible D gene (5 bases). Trimming took 0 bases from V and 4 from J, leaving 13 bases between them. The length of the CDR3 is 15 residues. Germline loops: CDR1 SGHNT, CDR2 YYREEE (reference sequence). The CDR3 is CASSLERLRGTEAFF. CDR3 nucleotide sequence: TGTGCCAGCAGCTTGGAGCGCTTAAGGGGCACTGAAGCTTTCTTT.

Notes on this clonotype: The junction differs from germline at one of its ends, possibly a read error. The rearrangement links TRBV9 to TRBJ1-1, with 7 bases aligning to TRBD1. The CDR3 contains 15 residues. Germline lookup yields CDR1 SGDLS and CDR2 YYNGEE. The CDR3 coding sequence is TGTGCCATCAGCGTAGTTTCGGAGGGGGCGGATGAAGCCTTCTTT. Protein product: CAISVVSEGADEAFF. Full variable domain (remainder filled in from reference TRBV9 and TRBJ1-1): DSGVTQTPKHLITATGQRVTLRCSPRSGDLSVYWYQQSLDQGLQFLIQYYNGEERAKGNILERFSAQQFPDLHSELNLSSLELGDSALYFCAISVVSEGADEAFFGQGTRLTVV.

This clonotype was seen many times. This chain connects TRBV4-1 to TRBJ1-5; D is uncertain. CDR1 MGHRA and CDR2 YSYEKL come from the germline V gene. V lost 1 base and J lost 10, with 11 bases in between. The CDR3 extends over 13 amino acids. The chain's CDR3 is CASSQGPVLPQHF. As DNA, the CDR3 is TGCGCCAGCAGCCAAGGTCCGGTTTTACCCCAGCATTTT.

There are many counts of this clonotype. This chain connects TRBV10-3 to TRBJ1-6; D is unclear. The ends were cut back, 6 bases at V and 3 bases at J, with 12 bases in the middle. This CDR3 is built from 15 residues. Germline V gene sequence: CDR1 ENHRY, CDR2 SYGVKD. CDR3 coding DNA: TGTGCCATCAGGTACAACCCGTACTATAATTCACCCCTCCACTTT. Translated: CAIRYNPYYNSPLHF.

This clonotype was counted ten times or more. The chain combines TRBV7-8 with TRBJ2-1, with TRBD2 matching 12 bases. V was clipped by 4 bases and J by 6 bases; unmatched bases: 10. The germline gives CDR1 SGHVS, CDR2 FQNEAQ. The CDR3 length is 17 residues. The CDR3 sequence: CASSSRLLAGGPNEQFF. The DNA for the CDR3 is TGTGCCAGCAGCTCTAGGCTGCTAGCGGGAGGGCCCAATGAGCAGTTCTTC.

This clonotype was counted at least ten times. The V gene is TRBV15, the J gene TRBJ1-2, with TRBD1 identical over 7 bases. The CDR3 is 15 residues long. Trimming at V came to 0 bases and at J to 7 bases, leaving 8 bases not matched to a gene. In germline, CDR1 is LNHNV, CDR2 YYDKDF (reference sequence). The DNA of the CDR3 is TGTGCCACCAGCAGAGAAACAGGGGAGGACGTTGGCTACACCTTC. Translating gives CATSRETGEDVGYTF.

For this clonotype: A much bigger clone sits one base away, suggesting this may be a read error. It is likely a read error, because the conserved phenylalanine at the end of the CDR3 is missing. The chain couples TRBV20-1 to TRBJ2-5; D gene unclear. The length of the CDR3 is 12 residues. V shed 6 bases and J shed 5 bases, with 13 bases lying between them. In germline, CDR1 is DFQATT, CDR2 SNEGSKA (reference sequence). The CDR3 reads CSASEEFETQYL. The CDR3 bases are TGCAGTGCGTCTGAGGAGTTTGAGACCCAGTACCTC.

The V gene is TRBV5-8, the J gene TRBJ1-4, with unresolved D. Germline CDR1 is SGHTS and CDR2 is YDEGEE. The CDR3 sequence is 9 residues long. The germline V and J ends were trimmed by 4 bases and 11 bases, with 3 bases remaining between them. The CDR3, as DNA: TGTGCCAGCAGCCGGAAACTGTTTTTT. This translates into CASSRKLFF.

The CDR3 DNA reads as TGCAGTGCTCGGAGGGCTAACTATGGCTACACCTTC. It yields the protein CSARRANYGYTF. The chain uses TRBV20-1 and TRBJ1-2; D uncertain. The germline CDR1 and CDR2 sequences are DFQATT and SNEGSKA (reference sequence). V was cut by 5 bases and J by 0 bases, with 7 bases left in between. This CDR3 is 12 amino acids long.

The rearrangement joins TRBV7-2 to TRBJ1-3; no reliable D call. CDR1 SGHTA and CDR2 FQGNSA come from the germline V gene. The CDR3 has 16 amino acids. Trimming pared 5 bases from V and 0 bases from J, leaving 14 bases between. This CDR3 is CASSPRRSSSGNTIYF. CDR3 in DNA: TGTGCCAGCAGCCCGCGTCGCAGCTCCTCTGGAAACACCATATATTTT. Based on the CDR3 plus reference TRBV7-2 and TRBJ1-3, the full variable domain is GAGVSQSPSNKVTEKGKDVELRCDPISGHTALYWYRQSLGQGLEFLIYFQGNSAPDKSGLPSDRFSAERTGGSVSTLTIQRTQQEDSAVYLCASSPRRSSSGNTIYFGEGSWLTVV.

This clonotype was counted between two and nine times. The V call is TRBV10-3, the J call TRBJ2-7; D assignment may be TRBD1 or TRBD2 (5 bases each). Germline CDR1 reads ENHRY; CDR2 reads SYGVKD. CDR3 length: 12 residues. Between the trimmed V and J ends, which lost 10 bases and 7 bases, there was a span of 17 bases. CDR3 nucleotides: TGTGCCAGTCGCGGACTTGGGGGAGAGCAGTACTTC. This codes for CASRGLGGEQYF.